This TCR beta chain was captured by sequencing in a study of cytomegalovirus exposure and HLA in healthy donors. CDR1 is KGHSH, CDR2 LQKENI, per germline. J lost 1 base, V lost 3 bases, and 7 bases had no gene match. The CDR3 loop spans 16 amino acids. With 60 Vbeta and 13 Jbeta primers, the PCR was carried out. The data were produced by immunoSEQ multiplex PCR, yet TCRdb's version contains in-frame clones alone and is incomplete. In the table there are some 140,000 clones, 60% to 80% of which are singletons. This TCR was recovered from a man younger than 35 in good health and CMV-seronegative. The sample comprised PBMCs. The V and J genes are TRBV18 and TRBJ1-2, with TRBD1 matching 8 bases. CDR3 bases: TGTGCCAGCTCACCTTCCGGGACAGGCCTTAACTATGGCTACACCTTC. Translation gives CASSPSGTGLNYGYTF.